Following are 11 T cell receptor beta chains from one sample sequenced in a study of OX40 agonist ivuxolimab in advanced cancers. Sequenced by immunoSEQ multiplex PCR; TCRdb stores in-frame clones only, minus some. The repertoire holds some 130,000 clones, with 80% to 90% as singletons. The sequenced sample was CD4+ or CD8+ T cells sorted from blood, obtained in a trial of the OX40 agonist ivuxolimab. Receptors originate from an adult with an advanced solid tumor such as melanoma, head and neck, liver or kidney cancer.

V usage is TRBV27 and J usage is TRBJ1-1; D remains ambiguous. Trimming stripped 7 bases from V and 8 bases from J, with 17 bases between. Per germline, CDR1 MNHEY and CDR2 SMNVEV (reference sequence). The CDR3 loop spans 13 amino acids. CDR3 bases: TGTGCCAGCACCGCCCCCGGTTTCCGAGAAGCTTTCTTT. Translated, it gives CASTAPGFREAFF.

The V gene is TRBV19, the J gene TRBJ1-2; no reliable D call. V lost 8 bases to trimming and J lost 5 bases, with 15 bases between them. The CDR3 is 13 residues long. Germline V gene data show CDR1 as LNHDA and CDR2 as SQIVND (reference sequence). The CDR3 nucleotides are TGTGCCAGTTCTCAGGACGGGCGTTATGGCTACACCTTC. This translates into CASSQDGRYGYTF.

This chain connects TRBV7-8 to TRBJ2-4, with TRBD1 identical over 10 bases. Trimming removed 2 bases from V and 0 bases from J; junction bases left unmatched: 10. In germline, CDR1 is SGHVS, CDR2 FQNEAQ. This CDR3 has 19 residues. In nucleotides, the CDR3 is TGTGCCAGCAGCTTACTAAACTGGGGACAGGGGATAGCCAAAAACATTCAGTACTTC. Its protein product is CASSLLNWGQGIAKNIQYF.

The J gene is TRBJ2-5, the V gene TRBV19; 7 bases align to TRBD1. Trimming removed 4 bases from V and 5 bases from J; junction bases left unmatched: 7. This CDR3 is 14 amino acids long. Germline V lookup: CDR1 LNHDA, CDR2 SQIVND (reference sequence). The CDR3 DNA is TGTGCCAGTAGTAGCAGAGCACAGGGGGAGACCCAGTACTTC. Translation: CASSSRAQGETQYF.

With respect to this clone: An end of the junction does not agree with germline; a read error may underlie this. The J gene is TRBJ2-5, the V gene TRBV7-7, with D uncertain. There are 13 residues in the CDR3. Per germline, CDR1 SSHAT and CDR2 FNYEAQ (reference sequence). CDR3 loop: CASSQTGQETQYF. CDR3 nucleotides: TGTGCTAGCAGCCAGACTGGACAAGAGACCCAGTACTTC.

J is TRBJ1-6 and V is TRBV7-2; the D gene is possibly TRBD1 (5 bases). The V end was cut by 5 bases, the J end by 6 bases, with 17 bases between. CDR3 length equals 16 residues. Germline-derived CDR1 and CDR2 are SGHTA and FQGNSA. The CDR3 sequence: CASSRPQGSGNSPLHF. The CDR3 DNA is TGTGCCAGCAGCCGTCCCCAGGGAAGTGGTAATTCACCCCTCCACTTT.

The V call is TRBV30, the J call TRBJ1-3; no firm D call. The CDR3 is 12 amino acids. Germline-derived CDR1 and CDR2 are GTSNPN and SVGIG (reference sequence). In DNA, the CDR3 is TGTGCATCGGGCCAGTCTGGAAACACCATATATTTT. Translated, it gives CASGQSGNTIYF.

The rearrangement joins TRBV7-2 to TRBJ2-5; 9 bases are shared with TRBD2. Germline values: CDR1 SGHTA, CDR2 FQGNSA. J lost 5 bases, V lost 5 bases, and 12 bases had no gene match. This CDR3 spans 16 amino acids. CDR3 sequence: CASSPRWRGGEETQYF. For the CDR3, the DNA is TGTGCCAGCAGCCCCCGGTGGCGGGGGGGCGAGGAGACCCAGTACTTC.

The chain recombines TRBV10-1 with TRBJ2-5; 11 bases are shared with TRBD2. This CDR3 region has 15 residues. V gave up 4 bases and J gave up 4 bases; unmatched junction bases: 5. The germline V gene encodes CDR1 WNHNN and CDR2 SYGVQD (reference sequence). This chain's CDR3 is CASSATSGGVETQYF. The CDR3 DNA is TGCGCCAGCAGTGCCACTAGCGGGGGAGTAGAGACCCAGTACTTC.

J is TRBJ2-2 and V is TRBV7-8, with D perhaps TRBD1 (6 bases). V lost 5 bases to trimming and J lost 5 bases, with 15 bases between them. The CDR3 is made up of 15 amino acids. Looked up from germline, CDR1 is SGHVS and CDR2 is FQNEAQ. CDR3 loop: CASSQGTLGTGELFF. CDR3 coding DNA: TGTGCCAGCAGCCAGGGGACCCTGGGGACCGGGGAGCTGTTTTTT.

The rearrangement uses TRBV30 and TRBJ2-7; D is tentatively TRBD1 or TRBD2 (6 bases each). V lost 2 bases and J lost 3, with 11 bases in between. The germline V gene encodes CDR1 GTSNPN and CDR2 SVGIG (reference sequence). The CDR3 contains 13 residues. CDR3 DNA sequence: TGTGCCTGGAGTCGGGGGCAGAACTACGAGCAGTACTTC. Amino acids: CAWSRGQNYEQYF.